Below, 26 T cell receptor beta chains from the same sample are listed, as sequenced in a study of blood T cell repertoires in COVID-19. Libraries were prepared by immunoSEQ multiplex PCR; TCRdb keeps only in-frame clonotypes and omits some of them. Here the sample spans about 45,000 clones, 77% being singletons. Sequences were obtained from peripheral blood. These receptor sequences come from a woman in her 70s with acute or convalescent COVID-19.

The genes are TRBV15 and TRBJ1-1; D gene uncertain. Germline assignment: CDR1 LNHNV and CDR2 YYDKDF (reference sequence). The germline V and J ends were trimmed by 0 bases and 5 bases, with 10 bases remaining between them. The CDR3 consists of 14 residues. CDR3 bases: TGTGCCACCAGCAGAGATCGAATCGGGACTGAAGCTTTCTTT. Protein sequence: CATSRDRIGTEAFF.

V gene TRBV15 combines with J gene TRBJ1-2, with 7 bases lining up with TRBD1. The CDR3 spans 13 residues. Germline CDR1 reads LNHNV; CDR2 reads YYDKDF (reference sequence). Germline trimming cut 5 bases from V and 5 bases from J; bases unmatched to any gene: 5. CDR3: CATSPAGGYGYTF. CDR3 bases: TGTGCCACCAGCCCGGCAGGGGGTTATGGCTACACCTTC.

The CDR3 nucleotides read TGTGCCAGCAGTCTACTAGGAGTCTACGAGCAGTACTTC. Translated, it gives CASSLLGVYEQYF. The chain recombines TRBV12-3 or TRBV12-4 with TRBJ2-7; TRBD2 might be the D (5 bases). V was shortened by 5 bases and J by 3 bases, with 11 bases between the two germline ends. This CDR3 has 13 residues.

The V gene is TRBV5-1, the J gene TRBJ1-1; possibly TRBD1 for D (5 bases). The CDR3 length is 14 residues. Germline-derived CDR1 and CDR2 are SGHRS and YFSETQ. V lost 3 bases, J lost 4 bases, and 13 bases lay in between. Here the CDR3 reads CASSWWGGITEAFF. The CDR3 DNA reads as TGCGCCAGCAGCTGGTGGGGGGGTATCACTGAAGCTTTCTTT.

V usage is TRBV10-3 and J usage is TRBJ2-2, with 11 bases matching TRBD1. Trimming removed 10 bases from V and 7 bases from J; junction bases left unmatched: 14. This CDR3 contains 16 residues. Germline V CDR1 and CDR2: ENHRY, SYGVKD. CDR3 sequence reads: CATASTDRGQGGELFF. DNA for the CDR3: TGTGCCACCGCTTCGACGGACAGGGGGCAAGGCGGGGAGCTGTTTTTT.

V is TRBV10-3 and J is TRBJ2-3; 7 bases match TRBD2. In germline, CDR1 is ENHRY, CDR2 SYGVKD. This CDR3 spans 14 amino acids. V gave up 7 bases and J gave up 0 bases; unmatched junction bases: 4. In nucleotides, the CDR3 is TGTGCCATCATGACCGGGAGGAGCACAGATACGCAGTATTTT. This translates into CAIMTGRSTDTQYF.

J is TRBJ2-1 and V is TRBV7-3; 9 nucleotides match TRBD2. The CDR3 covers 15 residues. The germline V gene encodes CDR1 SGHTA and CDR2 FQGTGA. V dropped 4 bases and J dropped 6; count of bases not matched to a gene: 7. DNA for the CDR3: TGTGCCAGCAGCTCGGGACTAGCTCGGCCCAATGAGCAGTTCTTC. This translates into CASSSGLARPNEQFF.

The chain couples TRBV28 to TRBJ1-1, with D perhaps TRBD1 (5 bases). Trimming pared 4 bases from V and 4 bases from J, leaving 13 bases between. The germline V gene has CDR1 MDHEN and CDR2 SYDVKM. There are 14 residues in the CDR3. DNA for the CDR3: TGTGCCAGCAGTTACCTGGGGGGGGTCACTGAAGCTTTCTTT. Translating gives CASSYLGGVTEAFF.

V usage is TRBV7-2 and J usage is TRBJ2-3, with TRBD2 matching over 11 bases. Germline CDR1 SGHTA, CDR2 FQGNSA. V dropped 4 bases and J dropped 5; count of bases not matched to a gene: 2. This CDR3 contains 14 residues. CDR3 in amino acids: CASSYGLAGDTQYF. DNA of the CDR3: TGTGCCAGCAGCTACGGACTAGCGGGAGATACGCAGTATTTT.

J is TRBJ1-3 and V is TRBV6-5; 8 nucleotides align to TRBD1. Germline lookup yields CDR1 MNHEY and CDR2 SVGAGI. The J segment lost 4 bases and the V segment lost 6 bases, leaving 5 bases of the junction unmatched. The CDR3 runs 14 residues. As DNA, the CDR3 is TGTGCCAGCAGACAACAGGGGGTGGGAAACACCATATATTTT. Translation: CASRQQGVGNTIYF.

CDR3 sequence reads: CASSSYTDTQYF. The CDR3 region has the DNA TGTGCCAGCAGCTCTTACACAGATACGCAGTATTTT. This sequence joins TRBV5-6 and TRBJ2-3; the D is unclear. Germline-derived CDR1 and CDR2 are SGHDT and YYEEEE. CDR3 size: 12 residues. Trimming shortened V by 3 bases and J by 2 bases, and 4 bases separated the two germline ends.

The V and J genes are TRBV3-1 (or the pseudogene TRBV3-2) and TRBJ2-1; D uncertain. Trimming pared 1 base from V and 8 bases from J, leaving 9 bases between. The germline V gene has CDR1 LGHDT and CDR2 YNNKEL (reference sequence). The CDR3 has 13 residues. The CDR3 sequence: CASSQGYFYEQFF. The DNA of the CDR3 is TGTGCCAGCAGCCAAGGCTACTTCTATGAGCAGTTCTTC.

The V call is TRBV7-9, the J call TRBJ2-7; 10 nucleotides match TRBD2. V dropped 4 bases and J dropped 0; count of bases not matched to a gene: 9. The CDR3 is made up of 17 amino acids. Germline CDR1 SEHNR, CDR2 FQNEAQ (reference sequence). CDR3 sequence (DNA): TGTGCCAGCAGCTCGGGAGCGGGAGGGCTCTCCTCCTACGAGCAGTACTTC. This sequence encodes CASSSGAGGLSSYEQYF.

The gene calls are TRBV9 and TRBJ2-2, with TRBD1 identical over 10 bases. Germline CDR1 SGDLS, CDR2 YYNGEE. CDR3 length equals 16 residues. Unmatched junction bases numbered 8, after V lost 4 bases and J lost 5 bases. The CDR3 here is CASSLQDRGATGELFF. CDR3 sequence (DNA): TGTGCCAGCAGCCTCCAGGACAGGGGGGCGACCGGGGAGCTGTTTTTT.

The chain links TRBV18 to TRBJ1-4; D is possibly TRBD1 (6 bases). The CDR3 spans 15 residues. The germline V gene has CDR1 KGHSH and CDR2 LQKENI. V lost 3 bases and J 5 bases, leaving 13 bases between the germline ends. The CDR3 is CASSPRQAQNEKLFF. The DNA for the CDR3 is TGTGCCAGCTCACCCCGACAGGCGCAAAATGAAAAACTGTTTTTT.

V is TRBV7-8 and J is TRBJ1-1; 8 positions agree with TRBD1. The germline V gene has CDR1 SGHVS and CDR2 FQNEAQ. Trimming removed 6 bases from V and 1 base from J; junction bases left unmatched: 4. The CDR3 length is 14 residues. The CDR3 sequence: CASRMDRENTEAFF. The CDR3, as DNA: TGTGCCAGCAGGATGGACAGGGAGAACACTGAAGCTTTCTTT.

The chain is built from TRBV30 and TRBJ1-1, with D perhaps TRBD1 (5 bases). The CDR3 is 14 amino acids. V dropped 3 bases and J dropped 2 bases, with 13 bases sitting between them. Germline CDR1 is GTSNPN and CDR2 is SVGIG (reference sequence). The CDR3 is CAWRTGRGNTEAFF. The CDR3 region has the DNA TGTGCCTGGAGGACCGGGAGGGGCAACACTGAAGCTTTCTTT.

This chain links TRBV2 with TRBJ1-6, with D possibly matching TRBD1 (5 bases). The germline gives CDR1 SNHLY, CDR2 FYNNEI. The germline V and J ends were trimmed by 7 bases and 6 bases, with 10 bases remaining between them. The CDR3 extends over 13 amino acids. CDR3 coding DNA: TGTGCCAGCACGGCCCAGGGTAATTCACCCCTCCACTTT. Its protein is CASTAQGNSPLHF.

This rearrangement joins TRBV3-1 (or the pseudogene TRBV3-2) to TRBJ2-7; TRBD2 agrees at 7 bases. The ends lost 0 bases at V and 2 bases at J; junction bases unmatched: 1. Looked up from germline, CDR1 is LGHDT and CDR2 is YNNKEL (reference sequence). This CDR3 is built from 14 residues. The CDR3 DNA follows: TGTGCCAGCAGCCAAGAGGGGGGGACCTACGAGCAGTACTTC. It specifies CASSQEGGTYEQYF.

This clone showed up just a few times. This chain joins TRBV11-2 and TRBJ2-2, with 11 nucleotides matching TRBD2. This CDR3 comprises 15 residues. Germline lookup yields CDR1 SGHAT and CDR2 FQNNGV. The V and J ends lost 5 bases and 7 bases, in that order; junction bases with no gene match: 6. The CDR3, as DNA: TGTGCCAGCAGCCTTAGCGGGGGGGCTGGCGGGGAGCTGTTTTTT. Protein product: CASSLSGGAGGELFF.

The chain's CDR3 is CASSLFSGQGGQPQHF. The DNA for the CDR3 is TGTGCCAGCAGTTTATTTTCCGGACAGGGTGGTCAGCCCCAGCATTTT. The chain couples TRBV27 to TRBJ1-5, with 8 bases matching TRBD1. The CDR3 is made up of 16 amino acids. Per germline, CDR1 MNHEY and CDR2 SMNVEV (reference sequence). Losses at the gene ends were 1 base for V and 6 bases for J; bases not matched to a gene: 8.

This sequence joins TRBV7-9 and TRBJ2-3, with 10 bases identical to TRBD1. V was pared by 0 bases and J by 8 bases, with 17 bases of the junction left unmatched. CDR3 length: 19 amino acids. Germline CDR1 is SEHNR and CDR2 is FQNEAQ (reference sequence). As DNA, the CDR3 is TGTGCCAGCAGCTTAGCTTACTTTACCCAGGACAGGGGGATGAGTACGCAGTATTTT. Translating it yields CASSLAYFTQDRGMSTQYF. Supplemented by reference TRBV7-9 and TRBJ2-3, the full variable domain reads DTGVSQNPRHKITKRGQNVTFRCDPISEHNRLYWYRQTLGQGPEFLTYFQNEAQLEKSRLLSDRFSAERPKGSFSTLEIQRTEQGDSAMYLCASSLAYFTQDRGMSTQYFGPGTRLTVL.

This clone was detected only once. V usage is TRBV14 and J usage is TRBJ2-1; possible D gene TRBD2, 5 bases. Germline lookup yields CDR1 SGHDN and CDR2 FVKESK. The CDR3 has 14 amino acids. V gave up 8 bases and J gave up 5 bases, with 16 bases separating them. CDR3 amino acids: CASAMAGGHNEQFF. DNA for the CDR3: TGTGCCAGCGCCATGGCGGGTGGGCACAATGAGCAGTTCTTC.

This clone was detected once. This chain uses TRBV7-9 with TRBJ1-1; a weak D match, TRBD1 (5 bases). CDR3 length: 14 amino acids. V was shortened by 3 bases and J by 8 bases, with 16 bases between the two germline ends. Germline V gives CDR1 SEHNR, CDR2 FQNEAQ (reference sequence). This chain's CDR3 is CASSFIARGAEAFF. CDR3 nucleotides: TGTGCCAGCAGCTTTATCGCGCGGGGCGCGGAAGCTTTCTTT.

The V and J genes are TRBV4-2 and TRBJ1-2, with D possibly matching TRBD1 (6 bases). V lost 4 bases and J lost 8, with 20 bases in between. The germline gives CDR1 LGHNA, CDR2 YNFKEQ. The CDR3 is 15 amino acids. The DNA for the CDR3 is TGTGCCAGCAGCCGCTTTTTGTATGGACAGAGAGGCTACACCTTC. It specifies CASSRFLYGQRGYTF.

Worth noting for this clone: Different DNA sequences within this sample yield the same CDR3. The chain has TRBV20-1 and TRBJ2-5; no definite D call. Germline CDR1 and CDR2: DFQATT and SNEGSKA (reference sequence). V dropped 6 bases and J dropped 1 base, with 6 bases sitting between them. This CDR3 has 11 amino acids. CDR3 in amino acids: CSAELQETQYF. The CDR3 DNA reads TGCAGTGCCGAACTCCAAGAGACCCAGTACTTC.